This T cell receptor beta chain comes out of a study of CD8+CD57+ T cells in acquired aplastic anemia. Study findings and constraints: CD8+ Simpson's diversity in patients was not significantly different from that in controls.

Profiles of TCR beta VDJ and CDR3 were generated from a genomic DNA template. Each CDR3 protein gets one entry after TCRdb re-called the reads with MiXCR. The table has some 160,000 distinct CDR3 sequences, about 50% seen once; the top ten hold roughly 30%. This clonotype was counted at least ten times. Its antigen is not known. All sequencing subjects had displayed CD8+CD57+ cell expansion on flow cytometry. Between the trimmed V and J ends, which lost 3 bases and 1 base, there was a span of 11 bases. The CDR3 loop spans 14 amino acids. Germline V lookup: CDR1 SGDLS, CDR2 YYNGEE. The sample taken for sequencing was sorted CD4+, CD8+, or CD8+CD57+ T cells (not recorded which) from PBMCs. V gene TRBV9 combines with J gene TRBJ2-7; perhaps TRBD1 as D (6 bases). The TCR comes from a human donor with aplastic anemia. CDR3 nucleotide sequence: TGTGCCAGCAGCGAGGACAGCCAGTCCTACGAGCAGTACTTC. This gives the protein CASSEDSQSYEQYF.